This record concerns one T cell receptor beta chain sequence. The data stem from a study of T cell responses to AZD1222 COVID-19 vaccine. TCRdb keeps only in-frame clones here, not all; method: immunoSEQ multiplex PCR. The table includes some 95,000 clones, roughly nine tenths detected once. V was clipped by 2 bases and J by 10 bases, with 15 bases between them. The CDR3 is 15 residues long. Germline lookup yields CDR1 SEHNR and CDR2 FQNEAQ (reference sequence). This clonotype was obtained from an adult in good health. The rearrangement links TRBV7-9 to TRBJ1-6, with D hard to call. The source material was peripheral blood, sampled on day 0 of AZD1222 vaccination. The CDR3: CASSLWAAGDSPLHF. The CDR3 region has the DNA TGTGCCAGCAGCTTATGGGCAGCCGGAGACTCACCCCTCCACTTT.